The T cell receptor (beta chain) described here comes from a study of patients and donors after allogeneic stem cell transplantation. The V and J ends lost 4 bases and 5 bases, in that order; junction bases with no gene match: 17. The CDR3 has 18 residues. CDR1 and CDR2 from the germline V gene are SGDLS and YYNGEE. TCRdb ran MiXCR on the RT-PCR reads and lists one entry per CDR3 protein. The sample shows about 200,000 distinct CDR3 sequences, less than 50% of them seen only once. The table lists this clonotype with a few counts. The clonotype originates from a human donor who was either an allogeneic HSCT recipient or a stem cell or donor lymphocyte infusion donor (not recorded which). It is not recorded whose cells these are; they may come from a transplant donor. The specimen sequenced was blood, either unsorted or a sorted T cell fraction (not recorded which). V usage is TRBV9 and J usage is TRBJ2-2, with 7 bases fitting TRBD1. CDR3 nucleotide sequence: TGTGCCAGCAGCCGCTACGCCATGATCAGGGGGAAAACCGGGGAGCTGTTTTTT. It translates to CASSRYAMIRGKTGELFF. The full variable domain, rest sourced from reference TRBV9 and TRBJ2-2, is DSGVTQTPKHLITATGQRVTLRCSPRSGDLSVYWYQQSLDQGLQFLIQYYNGEERAKGNILERFSAQQFPDLHSELNLSSLELGDSALYFCASSRYAMIRGKTGELFFGEGSRLTVL.